Listed here is a single TCR beta chain. CDR3 length equals 15 residues. The V gene's germline CDR1 is LNHDA and CDR2 SQIVND (reference sequence). With V trimmed by 6 bases and J by 6 bases, 5 bases remained unmatched. The data stem from a study of OX40 agonist ivuxolimab in advanced cancers. TCRdb's table, derived via immunoSEQ multiplex PCR, lists solely in-frame clones and lacks some. The sample records about 80,000 clones, more than 90% being singletons. The receptor was isolated from an adult with an advanced solid tumor such as melanoma, head and neck, liver or kidney cancer. This specimen consisted of CD4+ or CD8+ T cells sorted from blood, obtained in a trial of the OX40 agonist ivuxolimab. This chain uses TRBV19 with TRBJ2-2, with TRBD1 matching 12 bases. DNA for the CDR3: TGTGCCAGTAGGGGGGACAGGGGGCTGGCCGGGGAGCTGTTTTTT. This encodes CASRGDRGLAGELFF.